This TCR beta chain was profiled in a study of blood T cell repertoires in COVID-19. Study as a whole: Samples came from the United States, Italy and Spain, spanning acute and convalescent COVID-19. Sources were T cells, B-cell-depleted T cells, or PBMCs; the material itself was cDNA or gDNA.

One Seattle source followed patients from active infection through their disease course. Source study methods: Nucleated cell counts were estimated from reference gene primer amplification. The protocol was immunoSEQ multiplex PCR, while the TCRdb copy is restricted to in-frame clones and leaves out a portion. V, J and clone size derive from that table, while D and trimming were established from the DNA sequence. Here the sample spans 500,000 to 600,000 clones, about 88% being singletons. CDR1 SNHLY and CDR2 FYNNEI come from the germline V gene. The V end lost 6 bases, the J end lost 5 bases, and 13 bases lay between the germline ends. The CDR3 has 13 residues.

The source of this sequence is a woman in her fifties or sixties with COVID-19, enrolled during active disease. The chain links TRBV2 to TRBJ2-5; D is ambiguous. Source material: peripheral blood. DNA for the CDR3: TGTGCCAGCAGGAGTCGGTACGGGGAGACCCAGTACTTC. Encoded protein: CASRSRYGETQYF.